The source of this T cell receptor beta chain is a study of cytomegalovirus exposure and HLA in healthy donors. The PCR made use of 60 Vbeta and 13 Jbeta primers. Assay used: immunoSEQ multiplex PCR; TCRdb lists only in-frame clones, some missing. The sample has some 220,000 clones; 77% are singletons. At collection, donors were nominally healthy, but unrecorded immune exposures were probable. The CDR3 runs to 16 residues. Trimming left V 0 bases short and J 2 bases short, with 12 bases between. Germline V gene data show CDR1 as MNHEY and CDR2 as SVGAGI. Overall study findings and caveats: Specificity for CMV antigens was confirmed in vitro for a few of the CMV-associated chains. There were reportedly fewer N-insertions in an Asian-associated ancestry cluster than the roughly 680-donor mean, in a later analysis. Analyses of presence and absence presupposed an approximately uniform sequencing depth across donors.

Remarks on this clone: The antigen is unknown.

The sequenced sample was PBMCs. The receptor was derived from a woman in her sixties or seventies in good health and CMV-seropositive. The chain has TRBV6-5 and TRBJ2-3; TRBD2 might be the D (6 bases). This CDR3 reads CASSYSTGGITDTQYF. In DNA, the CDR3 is TGTGCCAGCAGTTACTCCACTGGGGGGATCACAGATACGCAGTATTTT.